Sequencing of this T cell receptor beta chain was carried out in a study of T cell responses to AZD1222 COVID-19 vaccine. Note on this clone: Its antigen remains unidentified.

Broader study findings: The breadth and depth of Spike-specific TCRs increased once two AZD1222 doses had been given. After the peak T cell response, and only then, were repertoires sampled. Within unmutated variant regions lay the reported targets of nearly half of spike-specific TCRs.

Trimming stripped 0 bases from V and 0 bases from J, with 11 bases between. CDR3 size: 16 residues. Germline V gene lookup returns CDR1 SGDLS and CDR2 YYNGEE. Data came from immunoSEQ multiplex PCR; TCRdb stores just in-frame clones and leaves some out. Here the sample spans roughly 120,000 clones, 88% being singletons. This rearrangement joins TRBV9 to TRBJ2-3; the D is unclear. This TCR was sampled from an adult in good health. This material consisted of peripheral blood, taken on day 0 of MenACWY control vaccination. The chain's CDR3 is CASSVGLRLSTDTQYF. The CDR3, as DNA: TGTGCCAGCAGCGTAGGATTGCGCCTTAGCACAGATACGCAGTATTTT.